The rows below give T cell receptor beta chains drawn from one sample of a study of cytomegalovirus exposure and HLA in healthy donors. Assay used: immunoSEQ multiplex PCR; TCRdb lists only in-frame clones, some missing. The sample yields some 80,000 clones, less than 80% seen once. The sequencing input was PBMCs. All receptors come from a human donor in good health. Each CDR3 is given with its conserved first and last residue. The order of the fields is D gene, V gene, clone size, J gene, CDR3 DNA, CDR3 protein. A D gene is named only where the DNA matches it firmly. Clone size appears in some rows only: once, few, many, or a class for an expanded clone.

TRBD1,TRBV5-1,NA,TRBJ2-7,TGCGCCAGCAGGCAGGGGGAATCCGAGCAGTACTTC,CASRQGESEQYF
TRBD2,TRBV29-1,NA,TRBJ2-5,TGCAGCGCCCGGGCTAGCGGGCCCCCCATGACCCAGTACTTC,CSARASGPPMTQYF
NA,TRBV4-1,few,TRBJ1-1,TGCGCCAGCAGCCAGTACAGCTTGAACACTGAAGCTTTCTTT,CASSQYSLNTEAFF
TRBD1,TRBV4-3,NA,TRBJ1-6,TGCGCCAGCAGCCAATTCGGAACCGGGACAGGGAGGTCACCCCTCCACTTT,CASSQFGTGTGRSPLHF
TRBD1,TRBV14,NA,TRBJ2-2,TGTGCCAGATACAGGGGCTCAGAGAGTGCCGGGGAGCTGTTTTTT,CARYRGSESAGELFF
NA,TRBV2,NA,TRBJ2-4,TGTGCCAGACAGGTATCGGGCATTCAGTACTTC,CARQVSGIQYF
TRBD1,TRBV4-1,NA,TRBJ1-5,TGCGCCAGCAGCCAATTCACAGGGGGCAATCAGCCCCAGCATTTT,CASSQFTGGNQPQHF
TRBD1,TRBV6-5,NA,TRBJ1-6,TGTGCCAGCAGCTTCGGGGGACAGGGAAATTCACCCCTCCACTTT,CASSFGGQGNSPLHF
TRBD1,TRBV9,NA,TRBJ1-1,TGTGCCAGCAGCGTAGTACAGGGGGGTGAAGCTTTCTTT,CASSVVQGGEAFF
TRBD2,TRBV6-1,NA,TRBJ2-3,TGTGCCAGCAGTGAAGAGTGGGGGAGACTAGCGGGGGGCACAGATACGCAGTATTTT,CASSEEWGRLAGGTDTQYF
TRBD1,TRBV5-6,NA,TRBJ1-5,TGTGCCAGCAGCCGGCGGGACAGGGTGTATCAGCCCCAGCATTTT,CASSRRDRVYQPQHF
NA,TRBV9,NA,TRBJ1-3,TGTGCCAGCAGCGCAAGTAGCTCTGGAAACACCATATATTTT,CASSASSSGNTIYF
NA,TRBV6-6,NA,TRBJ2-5,TGTGCCAGCATGCGGACAGAAGAGACCCAGTACTTC,CASMRTEETQYF
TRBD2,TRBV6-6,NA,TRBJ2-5,TGTGCCAGCAGCATAGCGGGGGGGAAAGAGACCCAGTACTTC,CASSIAGGKETQYF
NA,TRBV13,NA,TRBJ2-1,TGTGCCAGCAGCTTACGGGGGGCGGGGAATGAGCAGTTCTTC,CASSLRGAGNEQFF
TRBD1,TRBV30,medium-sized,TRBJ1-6,TGTGCCTGGAAGACAAAGGGGGCTGATAATTCACCCCTCCACTTT,CAWKTKGADNSPLHF
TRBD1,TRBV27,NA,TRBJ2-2,TGTGCCAGCAGTTTAGCAGGGGGCCCCAACACCGGGGAGCTGTTTTTT,CASSLAGGPNTGELFF
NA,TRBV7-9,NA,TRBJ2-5,TGTGCCAGCAGCTCATTGAGACAGGAGACCCAGTACTTC,CASSSLRQETQYF
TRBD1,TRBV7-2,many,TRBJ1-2,TGTGCCAGCAGCCCGGGACAGGGCTATGGCTACACCTTC,CASSPGQGYGYTF
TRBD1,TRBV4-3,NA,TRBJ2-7,TGCGCCAGCAGCCAAGATCGCCCCGGGACAGGCAACTACGAGCAGTACTTC,CASSQDRPGTGNYEQYF
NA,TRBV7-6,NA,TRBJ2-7,TGTGCCAGCAGCTTAGCAGGGACACCCTACGAGCAGTACTTC,CASSLAGTPYEQYF
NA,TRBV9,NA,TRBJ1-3,TGTGCCAGCAGCCCATCTGGAAACACCATATATTTT,CASSPSGNTIYF
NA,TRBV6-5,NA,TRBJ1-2,TGTGCCAGCAGTCACGGACAGATTGGCTACACCTTC,CASSHGQIGYTF
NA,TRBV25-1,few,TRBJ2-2,TGTGCCAGCAGAGGGACTTCTGACACCGGGGAGCTGTTTTTT,CASRGTSDTGELFF
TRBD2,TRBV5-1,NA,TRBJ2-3,TGCGCCAGCAGCTATACTAGCGGGGGGGCGGCAGATACGCAGTATTTT,CASSYTSGGAADTQYF
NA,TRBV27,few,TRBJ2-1,TGTGCCAGCAGCCACGGCTCCTACAATGAGCAGTTCTTC,CASSHGSYNEQFF
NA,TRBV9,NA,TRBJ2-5,TGTGCCAGCAGCGTAACTAACAGGGTCCAGGAGACCCAGTACTTC,CASSVTNRVQETQYF
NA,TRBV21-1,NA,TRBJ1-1,TGTGCCAGCAGCCCCCGGGGTTATCCAGGGGTAAACACTGAAGCTTTCTTT,CASSPRGYPGVNTEAFF
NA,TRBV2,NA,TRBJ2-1,TGTGCCAGCACCGAGCAGGGTAGCACCTACAATGAGCAGTTCTTC,CASTEQGSTYNEQFF
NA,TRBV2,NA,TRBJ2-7,TGTGCCAGCATGGGCGGGACCTCCTACGAGCAGTACTTC,CASMGGTSYEQYF
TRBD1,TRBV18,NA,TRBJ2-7,TGTGCCAGCTCAGGATCCGGGACAGGGGTGTACGAGCAGTACTTC,CASSGSGTGVYEQYF
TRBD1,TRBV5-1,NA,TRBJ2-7,TGCGCCAGCGAATCCGGGACAGGGCTCTACGAGCAGTACTTC,CASESGTGLYEQYF
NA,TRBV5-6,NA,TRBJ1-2,TGTGCCAGCAGCTTGAGCGCAGCCTCTACGAGGCCGTATGGCTACACCTTC,CASSLSAASTRPYGYTF
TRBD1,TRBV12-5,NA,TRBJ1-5,TGTGCTAGTGGTTTGGGGACAGGGGCCGCAGGGCCCCAGAATTTT,CASGLGTGAAGPQNF
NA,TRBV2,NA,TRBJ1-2,TGTGCCAGCAGTGGAGTTACAGGGACCGGCTACACCTTC,CASSGVTGTGYTF
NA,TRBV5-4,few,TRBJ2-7,TGTGCCAGCAGCTGGGCCGGGGGTGAGCAGTACTTC,CASSWAGGEQYF
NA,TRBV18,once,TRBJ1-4,TGTGCCAGCTCGCCGACGGGGGGCAGGGACGCAAAACTGTTTTTT,CASSPTGGRDAKLFF
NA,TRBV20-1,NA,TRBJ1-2,TGCAGTGCTAGGCAGGCCTATGGCTACACCTTC,CSARQAYGYTF
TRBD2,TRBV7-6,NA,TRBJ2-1,TGTGCCAGCAGCTTAGGATGGAGCGGGGGTGGCAATGAGCAGTTCTTC,CASSLGWSGGGNEQFF
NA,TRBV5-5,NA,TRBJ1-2,TGTGCCAGCAGCTTCACGGAGACAGGCACAAACCCCTATGGCTACACCTTC,CASSFTETGTNPYGYTF
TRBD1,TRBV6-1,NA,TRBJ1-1,TGTGCCAGCGTAATGAGGACAGGGAACACTGAAGCTTTCTTT,CASVMRTGNTEAFF
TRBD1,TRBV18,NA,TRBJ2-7,TGTGCCAGCTCACCACCCGGGACAGGGGGCTACGAGCAGTACTTC,CASSPPGTGGYEQYF
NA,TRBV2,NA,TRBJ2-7,TGTGCCAGCAGTGAAGGGGGGGTCCCCTACGAGCAGTACTTC,CASSEGGVPYEQYF
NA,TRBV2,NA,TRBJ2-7,TGTGCCAGCAGTTTGCAGGGGAACCCCCGCGAGCAGTACTTC,CASSLQGNPREQYF